The clone carrying this TCR beta chain was counted at least ten times. The entry originates in a study of CD8+CD57+ T cells in acquired aplastic anemia. TCR beta VDJ and CDR3 profiling used genomic DNA as template. One entry per CDR3 protein, called by TCRdb with MiXCR from the reads. The sample carries around 190,000 distinct CDR3 sequences, 60% to 65% recorded once. The CDR3 has 15 amino acids. Trimming took off 3 bases at V and 2 bases at J, with 12 bases between the two ends. Germline V CDR1 and CDR2: SEHNR, FQNEAQ (reference sequence). The chain has TRBV7-9 and TRBJ2-3; D is undetermined. The TCR comes from a human donor in good health. Input material: sorted CD4+, CD8+, or CD8+CD57+ T cells (not recorded which) from PBMCs. The CDR3 region is CASSLVGPTTDTQYF. The CDR3 DNA sequence: TGTGCCAGCAGCTTGGTGGGCCCCACCACAGATACGCAGTATTTT.